This T cell receptor (beta chain) stems from a study of T cells in Graves' hyperthyroidism and ophthalmopathy. Germline CDR1 MGHRA, CDR2 YSYEKL. This CDR3 spans 15 amino acids. Losses at the gene ends were 5 bases for V and 1 base for J; bases not matched to a gene: 4. Amplification of TCR beta CDR3 regions was performed using RNA transcripts as template. Carried out on the TCR CDR3, a first-round RT-PCR used the HTBI primer set. TCRdb fed the multiplex PCR reads into MiXCR, producing one record per CDR3 protein. The sample includes 660,000 or so distinct CDR3 sequences, less than 25% of them seen just once. This clonotype was observed a few times.

The source material was blood. The chain is built from TRBV4-1 and TRBJ1-5; 8 bases are a match to TRBD1. The clonotype was recovered from a man between 25 and 39 years old with Graves' ophthalmopathy. The CDR3 protein is CASSEGDRSNQPQHF. The CDR3 DNA reads as TGCGCCAGCAGCGAGGGGGACAGGAGCAATCAGCCCCAGCATTTT.